There are many counts of the clone carrying this TCR beta chain. The target antigen is unknown. This sample stems from a study of identical twins. Findings of the study overall: Twins showed weaker excess sharing in their beta out-of-frame sequences. Insertion counts were lower in abundant cord blood beta clonotypes, a trend that memory repertoires did not show. Diverse VJ usage suggested most zero-insertion clonotypes were not invariant T cells.

Template switching added a universal primer site; cDNA carried unique molecular identifiers. TCRdb itself ran the 5' RACE reads through MiXCR, one entry per CDR3 protein. The data show 150,000 or so distinct CDR3 sequences, 3% to 4% seen once. Germline-derived CDR1 and CDR2 are DFQATT and SNEGSKA (reference sequence). V was cut by 1 base and J by 1 base, with 7 bases left in between. The CDR3 spans 13 residues. The chain uses TRBV20-1 and TRBJ1-1, with D hard to call. The sample taken for sequencing was memory T cells sorted from blood. The TCR originated in a man between 18 and 35 years old in good health. CDR3 sequence reads: CSARAVGNTEAFF. As DNA, the CDR3 is TGCAGTGCTAGAGCGGTAGGGAACACTGAAGCTTTCTTT.